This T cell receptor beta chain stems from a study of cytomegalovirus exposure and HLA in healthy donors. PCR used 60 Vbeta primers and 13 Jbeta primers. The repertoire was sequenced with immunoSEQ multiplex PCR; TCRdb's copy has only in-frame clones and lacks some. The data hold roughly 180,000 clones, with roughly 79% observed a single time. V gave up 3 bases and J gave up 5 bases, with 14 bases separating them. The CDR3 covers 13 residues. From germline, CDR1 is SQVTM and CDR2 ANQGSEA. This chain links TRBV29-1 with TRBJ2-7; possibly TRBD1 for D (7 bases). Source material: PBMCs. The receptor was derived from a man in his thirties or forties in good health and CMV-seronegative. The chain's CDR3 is CSVEAGGSDEQYF. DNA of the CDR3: TGCAGCGTTGAGGCAGGGGGGTCCGACGAGCAGTACTTC.